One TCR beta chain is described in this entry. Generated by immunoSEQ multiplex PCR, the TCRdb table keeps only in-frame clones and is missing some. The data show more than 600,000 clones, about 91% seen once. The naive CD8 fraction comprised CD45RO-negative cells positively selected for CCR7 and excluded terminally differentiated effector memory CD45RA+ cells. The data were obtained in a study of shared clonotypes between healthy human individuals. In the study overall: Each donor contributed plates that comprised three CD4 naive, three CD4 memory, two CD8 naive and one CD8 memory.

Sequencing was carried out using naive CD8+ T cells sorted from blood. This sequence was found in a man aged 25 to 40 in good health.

CDR3 loop: CASSYSIGEIHNEQFF. The CDR3 bases are TGTGCCAGCAGTTACTCGATAGGGGAGATCCACAATGAGCAGTTCTTC. The genes are TRBV6-5 and TRBJ2-1; D tentatively reads TRBD1 or TRBD2 (5 bases each). V lost 0 bases and J lost 5, with 14 bases in between. The CDR3 extends over 16 amino acids. Germline V CDR1 and CDR2: MNHEY, SVGAGI.